These 4 T cell receptor beta chains were all obtained from the same sample, sequenced in a study of cytomegalovirus exposure and HLA in healthy donors (dated by TCRdb to the late 2010s). Library preparation was by the immunoSEQ multiplex PCR assay. For the multiplex PCR, a mixture combining 60 forward primers for TCR Vbeta segments and 13 reverse primers for TCR Jbeta segments was used. The source is immuneACCESS, and TCRdb retained only in-frame sequences with V and J called. Part of the clones is not carried over; for the studies checked, unresolved V genes explain less than half of this, and the remainder is unexplained. The sample contains around 150,000 clones, 70% to 80% of them found a single time. The ten largest clones represent 2% to 2.5% of the sample. Sequenced: PBMCs. The receptors were gathered from a man aged 30-40 years in good health and CMV-seronegative.

The chain links TRBV7-2 to TRBJ2-7, with 14 bases identical to TRBD2. From germline, CDR1 is SGHTA and CDR2 FQGNSA. J gave up 0 bases and V 4 bases, and 8 bases lay outside the gene matches. The CDR3 spans 18 residues. The CDR3 bases are TGTGCCAGCAGCTCTGGACTAGCGGGAGGTTGGTCCTCCTACGAGCAGTACTTC. It translates to CASSSGLAGGWSSYEQYF.

This clone is a singleton in its sample. The chain couples TRBV6-6 to TRBJ1-1; perhaps TRBD1 as D (6 bases). The germline CDR1 and CDR2 sequences are MNHNY and SVGAGI (reference sequence). The CDR3 runs to 14 residues. V was shortened by 6 bases and J by 4 bases, with 15 bases between the two germline ends. The CDR3 is CASSGGSGGTEAFF. DNA of the CDR3: TGTGCCAGCAGCGGGGGCTCGGGAGGCACTGAAGCTTTCTTT.

The chain has TRBV5-1 and TRBJ2-7, with D unclear. The V end lost 1 base, the J end lost 5 bases, and 4 bases lay between the germline ends. The CDR3 runs 11 residues. Per germline, CDR1 SGHRS and CDR2 YFSETQ. The CDR3 coding sequence is TGCGCCAGCAGCTTGCTCCACGAGCAGTACTTC. Protein product: CASSLLHEQYF.

This clone was picked up one time. The CDR3 loop reads CASSLGQAFSGNTIYF. The CDR3, as DNA: TGCGCCAGCAGCTTGGGTCAAGCATTCTCTGGAAACACCATATATTTT. The rearrangement uses TRBV5-1 and TRBJ1-3; no definite D call. V lost 0 bases to trimming and J lost 0 bases, with 10 bases between them. The CDR3 consists of 16 residues. The V gene's germline CDR1 is SGHRS and CDR2 YFSETQ.